The clone carrying this T cell receptor beta chain was detected a few times. This sample was taken from a study of lymphopenia after photon versus proton radiotherapy. The germline V gene encodes CDR1 SGHKS and CDR2 YYEKEE (reference sequence). There are 18 residues in the CDR3. V lost 4 bases, J lost 6 bases, and 21 bases stayed unmatched. Using immunoSEQ multiplex PCR, the repertoire was profiled, and TCRdb retains in-frame clones only, with some absent. The sample has about 7,300 clones, about nine tenths seen once. This TCR was recovered from a man in his sixties with cholangiocarcinoma. The sequences come from peripheral blood, collected from a patient treated with photon-based radiotherapy. V gene TRBV5-5 combines with J gene TRBJ1-2; 7 bases are a match to TRBD1. CDR3 residues: CASSLVYDREGRFDGYTF. CDR3 DNA sequence: TGTGCCAGCAGCCTTGTGTATGACAGGGAAGGAAGGTTTGATGGCTACACCTTC.